The 3 T cell receptor beta chains reported below all come from one sample, sequenced in a study of blood T cells in healthy people across ages. The authors ran a second PCR of roughly 6 to 12 cycles using a sample-barcoded 5' primer and a J-beta primer mix. TCRdb independently ran MiXCR on the 5' RACE reads; one entry per CDR3 protein. This sample has about 1.5 million distinct CDR3 sequences; 42% occur once, and the top ten carry 4%. Sequencing was carried out using blood. The receptors here all came from a woman aged 18-29 years in good health.

There are many counts of this clonotype. The chain uses TRBV7-2 and TRBJ2-7, with D possibly matching TRBD2 (6 bases). Trimming left V 1 base short and J 0 bases short, with 7 bases between. The CDR3 is made up of 14 amino acids. The germline gives CDR1 SGHTA, CDR2 FQGNSA. The CDR3 DNA is TGTGCCAGCAGCTTAGGCGGGACCTCCTACGAGCAGTACTTC. Protein product: CASSLGGTSYEQYF.

The chain carries TRBV4-1 and TRBJ1-1; maybe TRBD1 (5 bases). Trimming shortened V by 4 bases and J by 11 bases, and 23 bases separated the two germline ends. The CDR3 has 15 residues. Germline CDR1 reads MGHRA; CDR2 reads YSYEKL. In DNA form, the CDR3 reads TGCGCCAGCAGCCCCCACGGGCAGGGTTTTTGGGGTGCTTTCTTT. Encoded protein: CASSPHGQGFWGAFF.

The CDR3 coding sequence is TGTGCCAGCAGCCGACGGACCCCGCCCTACGAGCAGTACTTC. This codes for CASSRRTPPYEQYF. This chain links TRBV4-2 with TRBJ2-7; no reliable D call. Deletions cut 4 bases from V and 2 bases from J, with 12 bases between. In germline, CDR1 is LGHNA, CDR2 YNFKEQ. CDR3 size: 14 residues.